The 22 T cell receptor beta chains listed next were all sequenced from one sample in a study of blood T cells in healthy people across ages. The second PCR ran roughly 6 to 11 cycles with a sample-barcoded 5' primer and J-beta primers. TCRdb reanalysed the 5' RACE reads using MiXCR and keeps one entry per CDR3 protein. The sample shows around 1.7 million distinct CDR3 sequences, 28% of them seen only once. Sequences were obtained from blood. The receptors derive from a woman in her 30s in good health.

In the case of this clonotype: The DNA is omitted, as the CDR3 cannot be located on it reliably, and the CDR3 follows TCRdb's listing. This rearrangement joins TRBV28 to TRBJ1-2. The CDR3 is 14 amino acids in total, end residues counted. Germline-derived CDR1 and CDR2 are MDHEN and SYDVKM. The CDR3 region is CASSTSTVNYGYTF.

There are a few counts of this clonotype. The genes are TRBV5-1 and TRBJ1-1; weak D call: TRBD1 (6 bases). The germline CDR1 and CDR2 sequences are SGHRS and YFSETQ. The CDR3 runs 18 residues. Trimming pared 0 bases from V and 2 bases from J, leaving 20 bases between. CDR3 nucleotides: TGCGCCAGCAGCTTGGGATACGGGGGCGCAGATATAAACACTGAAGCTTTCTTT. Protein: CASSLGYGGADINTEAFF.

In the case of this clonotype: A much larger clonotype is one base distant, so this may be a read error. The CDR3 spells CASSRGTASPGLTYEQFF. The DNA of the CDR3 is TGTGCCAGCAGTCGTGGGACGGCTTCACCGGGGCTGACCTACGAGCAGTTCTTC. The V call is TRBV6-1, the J call TRBJ2-1; D possibly matches TRBD1 or TRBD2 (5 bases each). Germline V gene lookup returns CDR1 MNHNS and CDR2 SASEGT. V gave up 5 bases and J gave up 10 bases, with 30 bases separating them. The length of the CDR3 is 18 residues.

The V and J genes are TRBV28 and TRBJ1-4, with TRBD1 matching over 10 bases. From germline, CDR1 is MDHEN and CDR2 SYDVKM. This CDR3 spans 16 amino acids. J lost 8 bases, V lost 5 bases, and 11 bases had no gene match. CDR3 loop: CASSPSLDRGREKLFF. CDR3 coding DNA: TGTGCCAGCAGTCCTTCCCTAGACAGGGGGCGGGAAAAACTGTTTTTT.

The chain links TRBV9 to TRBJ2-7; 10 bases map to TRBD1. The J call may be wrong; the DNA end is better matched by TRBJ2-5. This CDR3 has 15 amino acids. CDR1 SGDLS and CDR2 YYNGEE come from the germline V gene. DNA for the CDR3: TGTGCCAGCAGCACCGGGACAGGGGTATCTGAGACCCAGTACTTC. As protein: CASSTGTGVSETQYF.

The chain has TRBV28 and TRBJ2-2; no clear D gene. Germline lookup yields CDR1 MDHEN and CDR2 SYDVKM. The CDR3 covers 13 residues. Trimming shortened V by 1 base and J by 6 bases, and 6 bases separated the two germline ends. DNA of the CDR3: TGTGCCAGCAGTTTATCGGCAGCCGGGGAGCTGTTTTTT. It yields the protein CASSLSAAGELFF.

This chain joins TRBV7-2 and TRBJ2-2; a weak D match, TRBD1 (6 bases). The CDR3 contains 18 residues. The V gene lost 5 bases and the J gene lost 1 base, with 20 bases spanning the gap. CDR1 and CDR2 from the germline V gene are SGHTA and FQGNSA. The CDR3 DNA follows: TGTGCCAGCAGCCAATCAGTGGGGGCCGTAAAGAACACCGGGGAGCTGTTTTTT. Its protein is CASSQSVGAVKNTGELFF. Supplemented by reference TRBV7-2 and TRBJ2-2, the full variable domain reads GAGVSQSPSNKVTEKGKDVELRCDPISGHTALYWYRQSLGQGLEFLIYFQGNSAPDKSGLPSDRFSAERTGGSVSTLTIQRTQQEDSAVYLCASSQSVGAVKNTGELFFGEGSRLTVL.

The genes are TRBV4-1 and TRBJ1-1; D unclear. Trimming took 0 bases from V and 4 from J, leaving 12 bases between them. The germline CDR1 and CDR2 sequences are MGHRA and YSYEKL. The CDR3 spans 15 residues. CDR3 loop: CASSQEEAVSTEAFF. The CDR3 DNA is TGCGCCAGCAGCCAAGAGGAGGCGGTGAGCACTGAAGCTTTCTTT.

This chain connects TRBV20-1 to TRBJ2-7; 8 bases are a match to TRBD2. Germline values: CDR1 DFQATT, CDR2 SNEGSKA (reference sequence). The CDR3 has 12 residues. With 3 bases clipped from V and 4 bases from J, the junction kept 2 bases outside the gene matches. The CDR3 is CSARSGRYEQYF. The CDR3 nucleotides read TGCAGTGCTAGGAGCGGGAGATACGAGCAGTACTTC.

This clonotype appeared a few times. V and J are TRBV11-2 and TRBJ1-6, with D perhaps TRBD1 (5 bases). Germline CDR1 reads SGHAT; CDR2 reads FQNNGV. Trimming shortened V by 0 bases and J by 6 bases, and 12 bases separated the two germline ends. The CDR3 is made up of 16 amino acids. The CDR3 sequence is CASSLEARVPNSPLHF. DNA for the CDR3: TGTGCCAGCAGCTTAGAGGCCAGGGTGCCTAATTCACCCCTCCACTTT.

The rearrangement uses TRBV4-1 and TRBJ1-5; no definite D call. The V and J ends lost 8 bases and 4 bases respectively, with 15 bases between them. Germline V lookup: CDR1 MGHRA, CDR2 YSYEKL. CDR3 length: 14 amino acids. CDR3 region: CASRPEGGNQPQHF. The CDR3 bases are TGCGCCAGCCGCCCGGAGGGTGGAAATCAGCCCCAGCATTTT.

Remarks on this clonotype: This may arise from a read error, as a much more abundant clone is one base away. The V call is TRBV20-1, the J call TRBJ2-7, with a weak D call TRBD1 (7 bases). The CDR3 has 14 residues. Trimming removed 4 bases at V and 2 bases at J, with 15 bases between. Germline CDR1 reads DFQATT; CDR2 reads SNEGSKA (reference sequence). The CDR3 DNA is TGCAGTGCTATACAGCAGGGGGGTCCCTACGAGCAGTACTTC. It specifies CSAIQQGGPYEQYF.

This rearrangement joins TRBV28 to TRBJ1-1, with unresolved D. CDR3 size: 12 residues. Germline CDR1 reads MDHEN; CDR2 reads SYDVKM. Trimming cost V 2 bases and J 10 bases, with 11 bases left between them. CDR3 sequence reads: CASSLPGYRAFF. For the CDR3, the DNA is TGTGCCAGCAGTTTACCGGGGTATAGAGCTTTCTTT.

This sequence joins TRBV12-5 and TRBJ2-5; D not certain. With 3 bases removed from V and 4 bases from J, the gap between germline ends came to 9 bases. This CDR3 region has 13 residues. Germline assignment: CDR1 LGHNT and CDR2 FRNRAP. CDR3 DNA sequence: TGTGCTAGTGGTTTACTTAGCCGAGAGACCCAGTACTTC. Protein: CASGLLSRETQYF.

Regarding this clonotype: At one of its ends the junction is not consistent with the germline gene, which may arise from a read error. The CDR3 DNA sequence: TGTGCCACCAGTGACCCCGGACGGGGGAATGGGCAGTTCTTC. Protein: CATSDPGRGNGQFF. The rearrangement joins TRBV24-1 to TRBJ2-1; D perhaps matches TRBD2 (6 bases). The CDR3 covers 14 residues. Per germline, CDR1 KGHDR and CDR2 SFDVKD.

Worth noting for this clonotype: The germline gene is not matched at one end of the junction; a read error may be the cause. This chain links TRBV5-1 with TRBJ2-5, with D perhaps given as TRBD1 or TRBD2 (5 bases each). The CDR3 covers 15 residues. Germline lookup yields CDR1 SGHRS and CDR2 YFSETQ. The DNA for the CDR3 is TGCGCCTGCAGCAGCATTGTGGGGGTCCAAGAGACCCAGTACTTC. As protein: CACSSIVGVQETQYF.

This clonotype was detected only a few times. This chain joins TRBV18 and TRBJ2-7; 8 positions agree with TRBD1. The germline CDR1 and CDR2 sequences are KGHSH and LQKENI. The V gene end was trimmed by 3 bases and the J gene end by 3 bases; junction bases not matched to a gene: 7. The CDR3 is 15 amino acids. The CDR3 coding sequence is TGTGCCAGCTCACCCGGGGCAGGGGGCAACTACGAGCAGTACTTC. Translation: CASSPGAGGNYEQYF.

This clonotype was recorded many times. The CDR3 spells CSSWTDVYGYTF. The DNA for the CDR3 is TGCAGCTCCTGGACAGACGTCTATGGCTACACCTTC. The rearrangement uses TRBV29-1 and TRBJ1-2; perhaps TRBD1 as D (6 bases). V was shortened by 8 bases and J by 4 bases, with 14 bases between the two germline ends. The CDR3 has 12 residues. Germline CDR1 and CDR2: SQVTM and ANQGSEA.

This clonotype was detected only a few times. One junction end does not reproduce the germline sequence, and a read error may be involved. This chain uses TRBV10-3 with TRBJ1-2; no firm D call. The CDR3 length is 15 residues. Germline CDR1 reads ENHRY; CDR2 reads SYGVKD. The CDR3 coding sequence is TGTGCCATCAGTGAGTCTCCGGCAACTAACCATGGCTACACCTTC. This encodes CAISESPATNHGYTF.

In its sample, this clonotype was seen a few times. The chain uses TRBV27 and TRBJ2-7, with D uncertain. V shed 0 bases and J shed 0 bases, with 9 bases lying between them. Germline assignment: CDR1 MNHEY and CDR2 SMNVEV (reference sequence). This CDR3 is built from 15 residues. The CDR3 reads CASSLSAASSYEQYF. In DNA form, the CDR3 reads TGTGCCAGCAGTTTATCAGCCGCAAGCTCCTACGAGCAGTACTTC.

Notes on this clonotype: Since a much larger clone is just one base distant, this may be a read error. The chain is built from TRBV7-2 and TRBJ2-1; D is possibly TRBD2 (5 bases). V dropped 5 bases and J dropped 4 bases, with 15 bases sitting between them. CDR1 and CDR2 from the germline V gene are SGHTA and FQGNSA. The CDR3 is made up of 15 amino acids. CDR3 residues: CASSPESGLYNEQFF. As DNA, the CDR3 is TGTGCCAGCAGCCCTGAGAGCGGCCTTTACAATGAGCAGTTCTTC.

Turning to this clonotype: The junction departs from the called germline gene at one end, perhaps through a read error. V is TRBV24-1 and J is TRBJ2-2, with 9 bases fitting TRBD2. The CDR3 runs to 15 residues. Germline V lookup: CDR1 KGHDR, CDR2 SFDVKD. The CDR3, as DNA: TGTGCCACCAGTGAATCTAGCGGGAACAACGGGGAGCTGTTTTTT. It is translated as CATSESSGNNGELFF.